This TCR beta chain comes out of a study of patients and donors after allogeneic stem cell transplantation. TCRdb called the RT-PCR reads again in MiXCR, with one record for every CDR3 protein. Found here are roughly 960,000 distinct CDR3 sequences, roughly 17% of them singletons; the top ten hold under 6.5%. CDR3 size: 14 residues. Trimming stripped 4 bases from V and 3 bases from J, with 10 bases between. CDR1 is SGHTA and CDR2 is FQGNSA in the germline V gene. The material sequenced was blood, either unsorted or a sorted T cell fraction (not recorded which). This clonotype was sampled from a human donor who was either an allogeneic HSCT recipient or a stem cell or donor lymphocyte infusion donor (not recorded which). It is not recorded whose cells these are; they may come from a transplant donor. The chain combines TRBV7-2 with TRBJ1-3; D may be TRBD1 (5 bases). CDR3 bases: TGTGCCAGCAGCTCGGGACGGGATGGAAACACCATATATTTT. It codes for CASSSGRDGNTIYF.